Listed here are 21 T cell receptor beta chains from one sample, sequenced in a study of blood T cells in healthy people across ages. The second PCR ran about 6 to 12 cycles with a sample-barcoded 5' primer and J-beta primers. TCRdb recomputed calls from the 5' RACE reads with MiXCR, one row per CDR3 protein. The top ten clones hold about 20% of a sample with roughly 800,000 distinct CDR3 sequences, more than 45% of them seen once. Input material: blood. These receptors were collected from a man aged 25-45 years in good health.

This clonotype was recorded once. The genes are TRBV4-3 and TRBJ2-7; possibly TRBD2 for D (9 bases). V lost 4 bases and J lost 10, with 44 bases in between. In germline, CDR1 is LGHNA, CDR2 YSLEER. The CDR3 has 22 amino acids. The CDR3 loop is CASSPGGQGKFSGGSSYNEQYF. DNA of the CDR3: TGCGCCAGCAGCCCCGGTGGACAGGGAAAGTTTAGCGGGGGCAGCTCCTACAATGAACAGTACTTC.

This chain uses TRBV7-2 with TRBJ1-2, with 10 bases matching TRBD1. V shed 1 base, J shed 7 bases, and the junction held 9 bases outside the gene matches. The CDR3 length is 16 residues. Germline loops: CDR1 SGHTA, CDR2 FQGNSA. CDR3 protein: CASSLGPRWTGGGYTF. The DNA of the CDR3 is TGTGCCAGCAGCTTAGGACCCCGGTGGACAGGGGGTGGCTACACCTTC.

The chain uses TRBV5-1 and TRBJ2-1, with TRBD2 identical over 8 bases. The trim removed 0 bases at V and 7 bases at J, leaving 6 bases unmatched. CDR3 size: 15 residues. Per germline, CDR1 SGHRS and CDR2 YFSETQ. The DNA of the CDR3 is TGCGCCAGCAGCTTGGATTTATCGGGGGGGAATGAGCAGTTCTTC. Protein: CASSLDLSGGNEQFF.

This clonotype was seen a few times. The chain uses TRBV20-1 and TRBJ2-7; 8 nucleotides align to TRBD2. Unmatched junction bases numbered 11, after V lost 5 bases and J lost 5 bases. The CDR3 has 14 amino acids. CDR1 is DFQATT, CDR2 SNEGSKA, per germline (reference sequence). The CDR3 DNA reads TGCAGTGCTGGAGCGGGAGCGCTTTCCCACGAGCAGTACTTC. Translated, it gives CSAGAGALSHEQYF.

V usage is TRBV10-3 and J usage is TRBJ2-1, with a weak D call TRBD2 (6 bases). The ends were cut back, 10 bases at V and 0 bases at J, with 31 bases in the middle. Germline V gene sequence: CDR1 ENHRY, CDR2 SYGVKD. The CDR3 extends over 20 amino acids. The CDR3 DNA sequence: TGTGCCACGAACTCCCCAACTAGCCAGTGGGTTTCAGGCTCCTACAATGAGCAGTTCTTC. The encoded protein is CATNSPTSQWVSGSYNEQFF.

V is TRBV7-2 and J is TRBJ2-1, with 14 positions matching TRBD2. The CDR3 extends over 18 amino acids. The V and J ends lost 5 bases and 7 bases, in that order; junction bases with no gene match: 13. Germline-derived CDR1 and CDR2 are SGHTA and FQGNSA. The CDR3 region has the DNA TGTGCCAGCAGCACGACTAGCGGGGGGGCCGGGTCTAGGAATGAGCAGTTCTTC. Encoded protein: CASSTTSGGAGSRNEQFF.

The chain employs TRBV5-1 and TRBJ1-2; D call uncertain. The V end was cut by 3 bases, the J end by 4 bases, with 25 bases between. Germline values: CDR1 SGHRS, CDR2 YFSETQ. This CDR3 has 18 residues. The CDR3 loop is CASSSGVQRSPGIYGYTF. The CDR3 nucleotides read TGCGCCAGCAGCTCGGGTGTACAGAGGTCCCCGGGAATCTATGGCTACACCTTC.

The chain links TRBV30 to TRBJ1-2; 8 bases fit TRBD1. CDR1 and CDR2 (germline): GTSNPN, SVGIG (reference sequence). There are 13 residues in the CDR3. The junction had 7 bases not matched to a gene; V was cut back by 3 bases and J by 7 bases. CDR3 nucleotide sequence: TGTGCCTGGAGACCGGGACAGGTATCTGGCTACACCTTC. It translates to CAWRPGQVSGYTF.

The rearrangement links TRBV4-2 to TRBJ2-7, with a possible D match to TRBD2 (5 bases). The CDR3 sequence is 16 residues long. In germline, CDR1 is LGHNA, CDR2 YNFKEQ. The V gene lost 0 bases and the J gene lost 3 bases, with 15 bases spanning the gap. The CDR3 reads CASSQEAARRGYEQYF. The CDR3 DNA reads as TGTGCCAGCAGCCAAGAGGCAGCACGCCGGGGCTACGAGCAGTACTTC.

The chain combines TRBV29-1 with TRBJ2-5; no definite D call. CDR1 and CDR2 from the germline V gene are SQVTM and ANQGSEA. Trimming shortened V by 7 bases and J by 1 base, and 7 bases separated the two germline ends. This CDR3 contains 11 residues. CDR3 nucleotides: TGCAGCGGTGGGGTCCAAGAGACCCAGTACTTC. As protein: CSGGVQETQYF. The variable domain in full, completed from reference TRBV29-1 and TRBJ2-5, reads SAVISQKPSRDICQRGTSLTIQCQVDSQVTMMFWYRQQPGQSLTLIATANQGSEATYESGFVIDKFPISRPNLTFSTLTVSNMSPEDSSIYLCSGGVQETQYFGPGTRLLVL.

The CDR3, as DNA: TGTGCCAGCAGTGACTGGGTCTTAGCCAAAAACATTCAGTACTTC. It specifies CASSDWVLAKNIQYF. The genes are TRBV6-1 and TRBJ2-4; D remains ambiguous. Germline loops: CDR1 MNHNS, CDR2 SASEGT. Trimming took off 3 bases at V and 0 bases at J, with 9 bases between the two ends. The CDR3 loop spans 15 amino acids.

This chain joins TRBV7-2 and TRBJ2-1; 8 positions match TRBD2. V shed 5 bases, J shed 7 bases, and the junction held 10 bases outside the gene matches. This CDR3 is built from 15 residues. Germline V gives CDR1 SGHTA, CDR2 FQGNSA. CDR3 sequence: CASSLSGVGLNEQFF. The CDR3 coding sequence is TGTGCCAGCAGCCTTAGCGGGGTAGGCTTAAATGAGCAGTTCTTC.

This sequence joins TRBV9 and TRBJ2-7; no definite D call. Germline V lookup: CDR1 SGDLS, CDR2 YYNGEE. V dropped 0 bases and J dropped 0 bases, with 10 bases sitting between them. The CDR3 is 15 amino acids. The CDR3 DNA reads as TGTGCCAGCAGCGTAGACCCCTCGGGCTCCTACGAGCAGTACTTC. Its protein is CASSVDPSGSYEQYF.

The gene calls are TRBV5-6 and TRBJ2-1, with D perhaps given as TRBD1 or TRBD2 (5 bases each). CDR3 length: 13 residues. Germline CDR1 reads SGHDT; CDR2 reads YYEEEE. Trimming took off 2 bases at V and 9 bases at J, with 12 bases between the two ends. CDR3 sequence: CASSFIGAGEQFF. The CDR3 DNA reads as TGTGCCAGCAGCTTCATCGGGGCAGGTGAGCAGTTCTTC.

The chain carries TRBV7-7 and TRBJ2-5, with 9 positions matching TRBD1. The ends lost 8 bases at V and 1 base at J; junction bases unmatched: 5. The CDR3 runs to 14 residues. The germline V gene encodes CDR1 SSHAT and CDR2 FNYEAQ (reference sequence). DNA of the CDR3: TGTGCCAGCGGCGACAGGGGGGCCCAAGAGACCCAGTACTTC. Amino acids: CASGDRGAQETQYF. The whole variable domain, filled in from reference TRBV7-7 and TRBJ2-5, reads GAGVSQSPRYKVTKRGQDVTLRCDPISSHATLYWYQQALGQGPEFLTYFNYEAQPDKSGLPSDRFSAERPEGSISTLTIQRTEQRDSAMYRCASGDRGAQETQYFGPGTRLLVL.

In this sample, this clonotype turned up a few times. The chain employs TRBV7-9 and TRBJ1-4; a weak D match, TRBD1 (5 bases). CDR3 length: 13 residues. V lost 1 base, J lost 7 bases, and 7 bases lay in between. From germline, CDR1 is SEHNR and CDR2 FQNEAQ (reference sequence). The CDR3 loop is CASSLEGPEKLFF. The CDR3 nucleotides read TGTGCCAGCAGCTTAGAGGGACCTGAAAAACTGTTTTTT.

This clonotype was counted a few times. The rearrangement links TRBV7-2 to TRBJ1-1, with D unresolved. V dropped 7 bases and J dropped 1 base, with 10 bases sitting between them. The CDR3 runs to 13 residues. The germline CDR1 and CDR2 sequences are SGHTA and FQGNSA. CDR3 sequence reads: CASTGWQNTEAFF. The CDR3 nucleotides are TGTGCCAGCACCGGGTGGCAGAACACTGAAGCTTTCTTT.

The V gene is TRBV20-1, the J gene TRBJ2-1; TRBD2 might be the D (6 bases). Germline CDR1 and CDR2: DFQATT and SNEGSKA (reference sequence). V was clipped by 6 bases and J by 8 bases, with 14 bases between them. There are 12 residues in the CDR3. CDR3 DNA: TGCAGTGCAAGGACTACACGCCATGAGCAGTTCTTC. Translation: CSARTTRHEQFF.

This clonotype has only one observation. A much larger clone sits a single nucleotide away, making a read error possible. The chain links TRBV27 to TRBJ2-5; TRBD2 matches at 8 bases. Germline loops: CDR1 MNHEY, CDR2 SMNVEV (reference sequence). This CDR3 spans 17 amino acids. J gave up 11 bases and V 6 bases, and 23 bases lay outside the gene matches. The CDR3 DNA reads TGTGCCAGCAGAAGGGAAGCGGGAGTTCCCGAATTGGATGAGCAGTACTTC. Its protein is CASRREAGVPELDEQYF.

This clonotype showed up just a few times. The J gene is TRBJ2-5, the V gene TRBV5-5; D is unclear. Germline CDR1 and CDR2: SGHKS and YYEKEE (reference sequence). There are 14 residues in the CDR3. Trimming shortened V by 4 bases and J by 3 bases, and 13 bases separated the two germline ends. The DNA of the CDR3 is TGTGCCAGCAGCCCCCATAACATGGAAGAGACCCAGTACTTC. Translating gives CASSPHNMEETQYF.

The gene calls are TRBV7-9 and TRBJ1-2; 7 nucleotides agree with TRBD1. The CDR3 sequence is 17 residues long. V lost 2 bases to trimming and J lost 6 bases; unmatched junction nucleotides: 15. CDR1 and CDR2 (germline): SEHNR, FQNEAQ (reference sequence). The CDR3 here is CASSLSGTAFGPNGYTF. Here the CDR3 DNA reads TGTGCCAGCAGCTTATCCGGGACAGCCTTTGGTCCCAATGGCTACACCTTC.